The clone carrying this T cell receptor beta chain was recorded many times. As yet, its antigen is unknown. RNA transcripts served as the template for amplifying TCR beta CDR3 regions. HTBI primers were the set used in a first-round RT-PCR of the TCR CDR3. A single record per CDR3 protein comes from TCRdb applying MiXCR to the multiplex PCR reads. This table holds 400,000 or so distinct CDR3 sequences, more than 14% found once. This sample is part of a study of T cells in Graves' hyperthyroidism and ophthalmopathy. General study results and limits: Most expanded thyroid clonotypes above 0.001 recurred in blood.

This TCR came from a woman in her thirties with Graves' ophthalmopathy. The sample was blood.

CDR3 protein: CASRPRDTRNEKLFF. CDR3 bases: TGTGCCAGCAGACCGCGGGACACCCGAAATGAAAAACTGTTTTTT. The V call is TRBV11-2, the J call TRBJ1-4; weak D call: TRBD1 (6 bases). Germline V gives CDR1 SGHAT, CDR2 FQNNGV. The CDR3 contains 15 residues. Trimming removed 6 bases from V and 5 bases from J, with 16 bases in between. Looking up the rest from reference TRBV11-2 and TRBJ1-4 gives the full variable domain: EAGVAQSPRYKIIEKRQSVAFWCNPISGHATLYWYQQILGQGPKLLIQFQNNGVVDDSQLPKDRFSAERLKGVDSTLKIQPAKLEDSAVYLCASRPRDTRNEKLFFGSGTQLSVL.